A single sample is the source of the 16 T cell receptor beta chains below, sequenced in a study of CXCR4 blockade with PD-1 therapy in pancreatic cancer (dated by TCRdb to 2018 to 2020). Libraries were made using the immunoSEQ multiplex PCR assay. Here the immuneACCESS table is served through TCRdb, limited to in-frame sequences with V and J called. Missing clones are a known gap in these copies; in checked studies unresolved V genes cover under half, and the rest lacks a known reason. Within this sample are 3,000 or so clones, with 30% to 45% of them counted one time only. Together, the top ten hold approximately 30% of the sample. Sequenced: tumor tissue. These receptors were taken from a human donor with pancreatic ductal adenocarcinoma.

This clone has a single count. The chain combines TRBV23-1 with TRBJ2-2, with D tentatively TRBD2 (6 bases). TRBV23-1 is given ORF status, its function remaining uncertain. V was shortened by 3 bases and J by 0 bases, with 11 bases between the two germline ends. The CDR3 runs to 16 residues. DNA of the CDR3: TGCGCCAGCAGTCATGATTCGGGGGCGAACACCGGGGAGCTGTTTTTT. This translates into CASSHDSGANTGELFF.

This chain links TRBV30 with TRBJ1-2; 12 bases agree with TRBD1. V shed 0 bases, J shed 2 bases, and the junction held 13 bases outside the gene matches. Germline V gene sequence: CDR1 GTSNPN, CDR2 SVGIG (reference sequence). This CDR3 spans 19 amino acids. Here the CDR3 reads CAWSVWLKPGQGANYGYTF. For the CDR3, the DNA is TGTGCCTGGAGTGTATGGTTAAAACCGGGACAGGGGGCCAACTATGGCTACACCTTC.

This chain links TRBV19 with TRBJ1-2; D may be TRBD1 (6 bases). Germline V gives CDR1 LNHDA, CDR2 SQIVND (reference sequence). The V gene lost 8 bases and the J gene lost 5 bases, with 15 bases spanning the gap. CDR3 length equals 13 residues. The CDR3 DNA is TGTGCCAGTTCTCCGGGACACCCTTATGGCTACACCTTC. The encoded protein is CASSPGHPYGYTF.

The chain has TRBV29-1 and TRBJ2-5; TRBD2 agrees at 7 bases. This CDR3 has 13 amino acids. The junction had 9 bases not matched to a gene; V was cut back by 4 bases and J by 7 bases. Germline loops: CDR1 SQVTM, CDR2 ANQGSEA. As DNA, the CDR3 is TGCAGCGTTGCGGGCACGGAGCGGGGGACCCAGTACTTC. It yields the protein CSVAGTERGTQYF.

In its sample, this clone was seen a few times. This sequence joins TRBV28 and TRBJ2-7; D may be TRBD2 (6 bases). Germline CDR1 MDHEN, CDR2 SYDVKM. The germline V and J ends were trimmed by 7 bases and 7 bases, with 14 bases remaining between them. This CDR3 contains 12 residues. CDR3 protein: CASNPPGGEQYF. CDR3 bases: TGTGCCAGCAACCCCCCCGGGGGAGAGCAGTACTTC. The complete variable domain, with remaining parts taken from reference TRBV28 and TRBJ2-7, reads DVKVTQSSRYLVKRTGEKVFLECVQDMDHENMFWYRQDPGLGLRLIYFSYDVKMKEKGDIPEGYSVSREKKERFSLILESASTNQTSMYLCASNPPGGEQYFGPGTRLTVT.

This clone was picked up a small number of times. V gene TRBV12-5 combines with J gene TRBJ2-5, with D unclear. The CDR3 spans 12 residues. Germline V CDR1 and CDR2: LGHNT, FRNRAP. The CDR3 is CASTTSGETQYF. The DNA for the CDR3 is TGTGCCAGCACCACGTCGGGAGAGACCCAGTACTTC. Full variable domain (missing parts from reference TRBV12-5 and TRBJ2-5): DARVTQTPRHKVTEMGQEVTMRCQPILGHNTVFWYRQTMMQGLELLAYFRNRAPLDDSGMPKDRFSAEMPDATLATLKIQPSEPRDSAVYFCASTTSGETQYFGPGTRLLVL.

This clone was detected a few times. The CDR3 DNA follows: TGTGCCAGCAGCCCCACCAACACCGGGGAGCTGTTTTTT. Its translation is CASSPTNTGELFF. This chain joins TRBV9 and TRBJ2-2; D unresolved. Germline lookup yields CDR1 SGDLS and CDR2 YYNGEE. The CDR3 runs to 13 residues. V was cut by 4 bases and J by 2 bases, with 6 bases left in between.

This clone was detected ten times or more. The V call is TRBV11-3, the J call TRBJ2-2, with 9 nucleotides matching TRBD2. The germline CDR1 and CDR2 sequences are SGHNT and YENEEA. The CDR3 is 20 residues long. Trimming took 3 bases from V and 3 from J; bases not matched to a gene: 17. This chain's CDR3 is CASSLSGRRIAGEHTGELFF. In DNA form, the CDR3 reads TGTGCCAGCAGCTTGTCCGGTAGACGGATAGCGGGGGAACACACCGGGGAGCTGTTTTTT.

This clone was found a few times. The CDR3: CASSYRTGQSGNTIYF. CDR3 DNA sequence: TGTGCCAGCAGTTACCGGACAGGCCAGTCTGGAAACACCATATATTTT. The chain couples TRBV6-8 to TRBJ1-3, with TRBD1 identical over 7 bases. Germline assignment: CDR1 MNHGY and CDR2 SAAAGT. Trimming took 2 bases from V and 1 from J; bases not matched to a gene: 5. This CDR3 spans 16 amino acids.

About this clone: A junction boundary mismatches the germline segment, possibly from a read error. V and J are TRBV12-5 and TRBJ2-2; a weak D match, TRBD1 (5 bases). The CDR3 runs 12 residues. The germline V gene has CDR1 LGHNT and CDR2 FRNRAP. CDR3: CASVQVTGELFF. DNA of the CDR3: TGTGCCAGTGTACAGGTTACCGGGGAGCTGTTTTTT.

Notes on this clone: The same CDR3 is also encoded by other DNA sequences in this sample. The genes are TRBV29-1 and TRBJ2-7, with D maybe TRBD2 (6 bases). Germline V gene sequence: CDR1 SQVTM, CDR2 ANQGSEA. The CDR3 covers 12 residues. Trimming cost V 7 bases and J 5 bases, with 15 bases left between them. CDR3 DNA: TGCAGCGCCCAAGGAGGAGGGGACGAGCAGTACTTC. This translates into CSAQGGGDEQYF.

The chain couples TRBV6-8 to TRBJ2-7; unclear D gene. V dropped 2 bases and J dropped 6 bases, with 14 bases sitting between them. CDR1 is MNHGY, CDR2 SAAAGT, per germline. This CDR3 comprises 14 residues. CDR3 amino acids: CASSYQAGPSEQYF. The CDR3 nucleotides read TGTGCCAGCAGTTACCAGGCAGGCCCCAGCGAGCAGTACTTC.

The chain joins TRBV28 to TRBJ1-5, with TRBD2 as a possible D gene (5 bases). Gene TRBJ2-3 matches the end of the DNA better, so the J call may be wrong. This CDR3 has 16 amino acids. The germline CDR1 and CDR2 sequences are MDHEN and SYDVKM. CDR3 loop: CASSLSGIYSNQPQYF. CDR3 bases: TGTGCCAGCAGTTTATCGGGGATTTATAGCAATCAGCCCCAGTATTTT.

The chain joins TRBV6-8 to TRBJ2-3, with 15 bases identical to TRBD2. V lost 10 bases and J lost 4; bases outside the gene matches: 15. CDR3 length: 18 residues. Germline assignment: CDR1 MNHGY and CDR2 SAAAGT. DNA of the CDR3: TGTGCCATCAGCCGGACTAGCGGGGGGGCCCGTGGCGCAGATACGCAGTATTTT. Translated: CAISRTSGGARGADTQYF.

The chain carries TRBV23-1 and TRBJ2-3, with D perhaps TRBD1 or TRBD2 (5 bases each). TRBV23-1 is filed as an ORF, its function uncertain. V lost 10 bases, J lost 2 bases, and 13 bases lay in between. This CDR3 has 13 amino acids. The CDR3 sequence is CATKRDHTDTQYF. CDR3 nucleotide sequence: TGCGCCACAAAAAGGGACCACACAGATACGCAGTATTTT.

This clone was detected a few times. The chain joins TRBV5-1 to TRBJ1-1; the D gene is possibly TRBD1 (6 bases). V shed 6 bases and J shed 5 bases, with 17 bases lying between them. The CDR3 runs 14 residues. Germline V gene sequence: CDR1 SGHRS, CDR2 YFSETQ. CDR3 loop: CASTDSSQGTEAFF. CDR3 coding DNA: TGCGCCAGCACCGATTCCTCCCAGGGGACTGAAGCTTTCTTT.